These 23 T cell receptor beta chains were sequenced from one sample in a study of regulatory T cells in long-lasting Graves disease. Time point given: persistent/refractory GD, antithyroid drugs over 5 years with positive TRAb. The TCR library used RNA extracted from PBMCs. Arm-PCR of CDR3 regions with iRepertoire HTBI primers generated TCR beta libraries. TCRdb reanalysed the multiplex PCR reads using MiXCR and keeps one entry per CDR3 protein. Of a few hundred thousand distinct CDR3 sequences listed, about a quarter are singletons. The sample in question was peripheral blood mononuclear cells (PBMCs), obtained when the disease was refractory, from a patient treated with antithyroid drugs. These TCRs come from a female donor with Graves disease.

The chain links TRBV12-3 or TRBV12-4 to TRBJ1-5; D not certain. There are 13 residues in the CDR3. V lost 6 bases to trimming and J lost 5 bases, with 11 bases between them. The CDR3 DNA reads TGTGCCAGCAGGAGACATTCAGATCAGCCCCAGCATTTT. This codes for CASRRHSDQPQHF.

This clonotype was picked up a small number of times. The chain links TRBV3-1 to TRBJ1-1; no clear D. Between the trimmed V and J ends, which lost 0 bases and 5 bases, there was a span of 10 bases. Germline V gene data show CDR1 as LGHDT and CDR2 as YNNKEL (reference sequence). The CDR3 length is 14 residues. The CDR3 region has the DNA TGTGCCAGCAGCCAAGATAATAGGGAGACTGAAGCTTTCTTT. It codes for CASSQDNRETEAFF.

The chain recombines TRBV9 with TRBJ2-7; the D is unclear. V dropped 0 bases and J dropped 2 bases, with 21 bases sitting between them. Germline assignment: CDR1 SGDLS and CDR2 YYNGEE. The CDR3 is 18 residues long. DNA for the CDR3: TGTGCCAGCAGCGTAGCCCATTTTTCTGGCGGTTGGACCTACGAGCAGTACTTC. Translation: CASSVAHFSGGWTYEQYF.

This clonotype was seen a few times. This chain joins TRBV7-8 and TRBJ1-5, with a weak D call TRBD1 (6 bases). CDR1 is SGHVS and CDR2 is FQNEAQ in the germline V gene. The V end was cut by 2 bases, the J end by 4 bases, with 12 bases between. The CDR3 is 15 residues long. The CDR3 here is CASSLKGDNNQPQHF. The CDR3 DNA is TGTGCCAGCAGCTTAAAAGGGGACAATAATCAGCCCCAGCATTTT.

This chain joins TRBV5-1 and TRBJ2-7, with no clear D. The CDR3 consists of 13 residues. V shed 0 bases and J shed 7 bases, with 11 bases lying between them. The germline V gene encodes CDR1 SGHRS and CDR2 YFSETQ. CDR3: CASSLAALGEQYF. CDR3 coding DNA: TGCGCCAGCAGCTTGGCCGCCTTGGGTGAGCAGTACTTC.

The sample holds a few counts of this clonotype. The genes are TRBV2 and TRBJ2-2; a possible D gene is TRBD1 (6 bases). V gave up 8 bases and J gave up 2 bases, with 15 bases separating them. This CDR3 comprises 15 residues. Germline V gene lookup returns CDR1 SNHLY and CDR2 FYNNEI. Written as DNA, the CDR3 is TGTGCCAGCCAGCCGGACAGAACAAACACCGGGGAGCTGTTTTTT. This sequence encodes CASQPDRTNTGELFF.

CDR3 in amino acids: CASTLGTSGNTIYF. CDR3 coding DNA: TGTGCCAGCACACTGGGGACGTCTGGAAACACCATATATTTT. V usage is TRBV6-1 and J usage is TRBJ1-3, with a weak D call TRBD1 (5 bases). Germline CDR1 is MNHNS and CDR2 is SASEGT. Trimming removed 7 bases at V and 1 base at J, with 11 bases between. This CDR3 has 14 residues.

This clonotype turned up a few times. The chain employs TRBV5-6 and TRBJ1-2; TRBD1 agrees at 7 bases. The ends lost 4 bases at V and 4 bases at J; junction bases unmatched: 7. The germline V gene encodes CDR1 SGHDT and CDR2 YYEEEE. The CDR3 has 14 residues. In DNA form, the CDR3 reads TGTGCCAGCAGCCCGGGACAGTCCTTCTATGGCTACACCTTC. Its translation: CASSPGQSFYGYTF.

This clonotype was detected only a few times. J is TRBJ1-6 and V is TRBV28; no clear D gene. The ends were cut back, 7 bases at V and 7 bases at J, with 11 bases in the middle. Looked up from germline, CDR1 is MDHEN and CDR2 is SYDVKM. The CDR3 sequence is 13 residues long. This chain's CDR3 is CASTRARNSPLHF. In DNA form, the CDR3 reads TGTGCCAGCACGAGGGCTAGGAATTCACCCCTCCACTTT.

This clonotype was counted at least ten times. The chain links TRBV2 to TRBJ1-2; TRBD1 might be the D (6 bases). There are 14 residues in the CDR3. Trimming took off 6 bases at V and 8 bases at J, with 19 bases between the two ends. Germline CDR1 SNHLY, CDR2 FYNNEI. As DNA, the CDR3 is TGTGCCAGCAGAGAGAGCACGGGGGGCAGGGGCTACACCTTC. It is translated as CASRESTGGRGYTF.

The CDR3 sequence is CASSGISPYEQYF. CDR3 DNA: TGTGCCAGCAGTGGAATATCTCCCTACGAGCAGTACTTC. V gene TRBV25-1 combines with J gene TRBJ2-7; no clear D. The CDR3 is made up of 13 amino acids. Germline-derived CDR1 and CDR2 are MGHDK and SYGVNS. V was trimmed by 4 bases and J by 2 bases, leaving 9 bases between them.

In this sample, this clonotype turned up a few times. The CDR3 protein is CASSLVPATNEKLFF. DNA of the CDR3: TGTGCCAGCAGCTTAGTCCCCGCAACTAATGAAAAACTGTTTTTT. The V and J genes are TRBV11-2 and TRBJ1-4, with D unresolved. Trimming removed 1 base at V and 0 bases at J, with 6 bases between. Germline V lookup: CDR1 SGHAT, CDR2 FQNNGV. The CDR3 has 15 amino acids.

This clonotype was picked up one time. The rearrangement links TRBV7-2 to TRBJ1-1; D not certain. CDR1 is SGHTA, CDR2 FQGNSA, per germline. The CDR3 consists of 15 residues. V lost 5 bases to trimming and J lost 1 base, with 14 bases between them. The CDR3 DNA follows: TGTGCCAGCAGCACCCCCGGACGGAAGAACACTGAAGCTTTCTTT. Protein: CASSTPGRKNTEAFF.

This clonotype has just a few counts. V gene TRBV5-6 combines with J gene TRBJ2-7; either TRBD1 or TRBD2 may fit D (5 bases each). The V end lost 6 bases, the J end lost 0 bases, and 13 bases lay between the germline ends. This CDR3 comprises 14 residues. Germline-derived CDR1 and CDR2 are SGHDT and YYEEEE. The CDR3 DNA is TGTGCCAGCACCACGGGGCTTAGCTCCTACGAGCAGTACTTC. Residues: CASTTGLSSYEQYF.

The rearrangement joins TRBV10-3 to TRBJ2-2, with 7 positions matching TRBD2. This CDR3 has 15 residues. Germline trimming cut 2 bases from V and 4 bases from J; bases unmatched to any gene: 4. Germline V CDR1 and CDR2: ENHRY, SYGVKD. The DNA of the CDR3 is TGTGCCATCAGTGAGCTAGCGGATGCCACCGGGGAGCTGTTTTTT. Protein sequence: CAISELADATGELFF.

In this sample, this clonotype turned up many times. The rearrangement links TRBV7-2 to TRBJ2-2; D may correspond to TRBD1 or TRBD2 (6 bases each). Trimming removed 1 base from V and 7 bases from J, with 16 bases in between. The CDR3 is 16 residues long. CDR1 and CDR2 from the germline V gene are SGHTA and FQGNSA. The CDR3 protein is CASSLDVRGLGGELFF. The CDR3 bases are TGTGCCAGCAGCTTAGATGTTCGGGGGCTCGGCGGGGAGCTGTTTTTT.

The J gene is TRBJ2-3, the V gene TRBV7-2; TRBD2 aligns across 8 bases. The V gene's germline CDR1 is SGHTA and CDR2 FQGNSA. V lost 3 bases, J lost 0 bases, and 17 bases stayed unmatched. The CDR3 contains 20 residues. This CDR3 is CASSFLPTPAGGPSTDTQYF. The CDR3, as DNA: TGTGCCAGCAGCTTCTTACCCACCCCCGCGGGAGGTCCTAGCACAGATACGCAGTATTTT.

The CDR3 spells CASSQGRFGAQETQYF. In DNA, the CDR3 is TGCGCCAGCAGCCAAGGACGGTTCGGGGCTCAAGAGACCCAGTACTTC. This rearrangement joins TRBV4-1 to TRBJ2-5, with D perhaps given as TRBD1 or TRBD2 (5 bases each). The ends were cut back, 1 base at V and 2 bases at J, with 14 bases in the middle. The CDR3 length is 16 residues. CDR1 and CDR2 from the germline V gene are MGHRA and YSYEKL.

The gene calls are TRBV5-1 and TRBJ1-2; D unresolved. Germline CDR1 and CDR2: SGHRS and YFSETQ. This CDR3 is 14 amino acids long. The germline V and J ends were trimmed by 2 bases and 2 bases, with 10 bases remaining between them. This CDR3 is CASSFGDINYGYTF. The CDR3 DNA is TGCGCCAGCAGCTTCGGAGATATCAACTATGGCTACACCTTC.

CDR3 coding DNA: TGCAGCGTTACGGGGAACCGGGACAATGAAAAACTGTTTTTT. Its translation: CSVTGNRDNEKLFF. The rearrangement joins TRBV29-1 to TRBJ1-4, with D maybe TRBD1 (5 bases). V lost 5 bases and J lost 5, with 15 bases in between. Germline V lookup: CDR1 SQVTM, CDR2 ANQGSEA. The CDR3 totals 14 residues.

On this clonotype: Possible read error: a much larger clone is one base away. The rearrangement joins TRBV12-3 or TRBV12-4 to TRBJ1-2; D is undetermined. V lost 6 bases, J lost 0 bases, and 14 bases lay in between. This CDR3 has 15 amino acids. Here the CDR3 DNA reads TGTGCCAGCAGACCGAGGCGGACCTCTAACTATGGCTACACCTTC. This encodes CASRPRRTSNYGYTF.

This chain links TRBV5-1 with TRBJ2-7, with TRBD1 matching over 7 bases. Germline CDR1 and CDR2: SGHRS and YFSETQ. V shed 4 bases and J 2 bases; nucleotides not matched to a gene: 6. This CDR3 is built from 14 residues. The CDR3 DNA is TGCGCCAGCAGCGTCCGGGACAGACCCTACGAGCAGTACTTC. This sequence encodes CASSVRDRPYEQYF.

This clonotype was seen many times. The chain links TRBV2 to TRBJ2-6; a possible D gene is TRBD1 (6 bases). Germline CDR1 SNHLY, CDR2 FYNNEI. The V gene lost 5 bases and the J gene lost 1 base, with 15 bases spanning the gap. The CDR3 totals 17 residues. CDR3 loop: CASSRDIEGSGANVLTF. CDR3 nucleotide sequence: TGTGCCAGCAGTCGGGACATAGAGGGGTCTGGGGCCAACGTCCTGACTTTC.